This record concerns one TCR beta chain sequence. Here immunoSEQ multiplex PCR was the method, and the copy in TCRdb shows in-frame clones only, minus some. The table records 90,000 to 130,000 clones, less than 85% of them present only once. CDR1 is SGHAT and CDR2 is FQNNGV in the germline V gene. The CDR3 consists of 15 residues. V lost 6 bases, J lost 3 bases, and 4 bases stayed unmatched. This entry belongs to a study of blood T cell repertoires in COVID-19. Overall study context: The analysed material was cDNA or gDNA that came from T cells, B-cell-depleted T cells, or PBMCs.

The V and J genes are TRBV11-2 and TRBJ2-2; 10 bases line up with TRBD1. This TCR was recovered from a middle-aged woman with acute or convalescent COVID-19. Input material: peripheral blood. DNA for the CDR3: TGTGCCAGCAGGGGAGGGACAGGGGACACCGGGGAGCTGTTTTTT. It translates to CASRGGTGDTGELFF. Together with reference TRBV11-2 and TRBJ2-2, the CDR3 gives the full variable domain: EAGVAQSPRYKIIEKRQSVAFWCNPISGHATLYWYQQILGQGPKLLIQFQNNGVVDDSQLPKDRFSAERLKGVDSTLKIQPAKLEDSAVYLCASRGGTGDTGELFFGEGSRLTVL.